These T cell receptor beta chains were read from a single sample in a study of blood T cell repertoires in COVID-19. Only in-frame clones appear in the TCRdb table, and some are missing; sequencing was by immunoSEQ multiplex PCR. The sample records 10,000 to 15,000 clones, 71% being singletons. Sequencing was performed on peripheral blood. The receptors originated from a man between 60 and 75 years old with COVID-19, enrolled during active disease. The CDR3 runs from the conserved cysteine through the conserved F or W. A D gene is named only where the DNA matches it firmly. Clone size is stated in some rows and not others, as once, few, many or a class when expanded.

D	size	J	V	CDR3	DNA
-	medium-sized	TRBJ2-5	TRBV7-3	CASSSGILGPQETQYF	TGTGCCAGCAGCTCCGGAATTCTGGGGCCTCAAGAGACCCAGTACTTC
TRBD1	-	TRBJ2-2	TRBV4-1	CASSRAPGTAGELFF	TGCGCCAGCAGCCGCGCACCGGGGACAGCCGGGGAGCTGTTTTTT
-	-	TRBJ1-5	TRBV5-4	CASSPLPNQPQHF	TGTGCCAGCAGCCCCCTCCCCAATCAGCCCCAGCATTTT
-	-	TRBJ1-1	TRBV19	CASSRGGTEAFF	TGTGCCAGTAGTAGGGGGGGCACTGAAGCTTTCTTT
-	-	TRBJ2-1	TRBV5-1	CASSLDQAPNEQFF	TGCGCCAGCAGCTTGGACCAGGCTCCCAATGAGCAGTTCTTC
-	-	TRBJ2-3	TRBV18	CASSPPGVGTQYF	TGTGCCAGCTCACCACCTGGAGTTGGGACGCAGTATTTT
-	-	TRBJ1-1	TRBV10-3	CAISENRGILNTEAFF	TGTGCCATCAGTGAGAACCGGGGAATATTGAACACTGAAGCTTTCTTT
-	-	TRBJ2-2	TRBV28	CASSLVRVATGELFF	TGTGCCAGCAGTTTAGTCAGGGTTGCCACCGGGGAGCTGTTTTTT
TRBD2	-	TRBJ2-3	TRBV7-3	CASSLRGGSGTDTQYF	TGTGCCAGCAGCTTAAGAGGCGGGAGTGGTACAGATACGCAGTATTTT
-	-	TRBJ1-1	TRBV10-3	CAISGGQGEAEAFF	TGTGCCATCAGTGGGGGGCAGGGTGAGGCTGAAGCTTTCTTT
-	-	TRBJ2-4	TRBV9	CASSVGGGTKNIQYF	TGTGCCAGCAGCGTCGGTGGCGGGACCAAAAACATTCAGTACTTC
TRBD1	-	TRBJ2-2	TRBV24-1	CATSDLAGGLANTGELFF	TGTGCCACCAGTGATTTGGCAGGGGGCCTGGCGAACACCGGGGAGCTGTTTTTT
-	-	TRBJ1-3	TRBV27	CASSFAHPGQLPRNTIYF	TGTGCCAGCAGTTTCGCCCATCCAGGACAGTTACCCCGAAACACCATATATTTT
-	few	TRBJ1-2	TRBV29-1	CSVFDDRFLGGYTF	TGCAGCGTTTTTGACGACAGGTTCTTGGGGGGCTACACCTTC
TRBD1	-	TRBJ2-3	TRBV6-4	CATSDRGSDTQYF	TGTGCCACTTCGGACAGGGGGTCAGATACGCAGTATTTT
TRBD1	-	TRBJ1-1	TRBV5-6	CASSWVDRGRWGTEAFF	TGTGCCAGCAGCTGGGTGGACAGGGGGCGGTGGGGCACTGAAGCTTTCTTT
-	-	TRBJ2-1	TRBV5-4	CASSPTSSSYNEQFF	TGTGCCAGCAGCCCTACTAGCTCTTCCTACAATGAGCAGTTCTTC
TRBD2	-	TRBJ2-1	TRBV27	CATSTSGGYNEQFF	TGTGCCACCTCGACTAGCGGGGGTTACAATGAGCAGTTCTTC
TRBD1	-	TRBJ1-4	TRBV7-6	CASSLRAGTGGGEKLFF	TGTGCCAGCAGCTTACGCGCGGGGACAGGGGGAGGTGAAAAACTGTTTTTT
-	-	TRBJ1-1	TRBV29-1	CSARGLPNTEAFF	TGCAGCGCTAGAGGACTGCCGAACACTGAAGCTTTCTTT
TRBD2	-	TRBJ2-3	TRBV4-2	CASSQEASGVTDTQYF	TGTGCCAGCAGCCAAGAAGCTAGCGGGGTGACAGATACGCAGTATTTT
TRBD1	once	TRBJ1-1	TRBV5-4	CASSSKSGGPEAFF	TGTGCCAGCAGCTCGAAATCAGGGGGCCCTGAAGCTTTCTTT
-	-	TRBJ2-5	TRBV3-1/TRBV3-2	CASSQGGSEAETQYF	TGTGCCAGCAGCCAAGGAGGGTCCGAAGCAGAGACCCAGTACTTC
TRBD2	-	TRBJ2-1	TRBV7-2	CASSYSSGGYNEQFF	TGTGCCAGCAGCTATTCTAGCGGAGGCTACAATGAGCAGTTCTTC
TRBD2	-	TRBJ2-1	TRBV25-1	CASSDTGPAGGHEQFF	TGTGCCAGCAGTGATACTGGCCCAGCGGGAGGGCATGAGCAGTTCTTC
TRBD1	-	TRBJ2-1	TRBV7-9	CASSLGTGDEQFF	TGTGCCAGCAGCTTAGGGACAGGGGATGAGCAGTTCTTC
TRBD2	few	TRBJ2-7	TRBV29-1	CSVASGGSSYEQYF	TGCAGCGTTGCATCCGGGGGGAGCTCCTACGAGCAGTACTTC